This TCR beta chain was profiled in a study of identical twins. This clonotype was counted only a few times. What it binds is unknown. Study-wide results and limits: For cord blood, abundant beta clonotypes had fewer insertions, unlike memory repertoires, which showed none. The study drew conclusions from cross-sectional statistical analysis, not from following the same donors.

The CDR3 contains 14 residues. CDR1 and CDR2 (germline): SGHRS, YFSETQ. V lost 7 bases and J lost 1, with 14 bases in between. MiXCR, run by TCRdb on the 5' RACE reads, gives a single entry per CDR3 protein. The sample consists of fewer than 650,000 distinct CDR3 sequences, more than 9% of them appearing once. The sample was also linked to a second study, of yellow fever vaccine responses in identical twins. That work states: Each twin's T cell response to the vaccine was reported to look partly convergent and partly personalized.

V gene TRBV5-1 combines with J gene TRBJ1-2; TRBD1 is a possible D gene (6 bases). The specimen sequenced was PBMCs. The receptor comes from a woman under 30 in good health. The CDR3 bases are TGCGCCAGCTCCAAGGGGGGGATTAACTATGGCTACACCTTC. This encodes CASSKGGINYGYTF. The entire variable domain, with the rest obtained from reference TRBV5-1 and TRBJ1-2, is as follows: KAGVTQTPRYLIKTRGQQVTLSCSPISGHRSVSWYQQTPGQGLQFLFEYFSETQRNKGNFPGRFSGRQFSNSRSEMNVSTLELGDSALYLCASSKGGINYGYTFGSGTRLTVV.